The 7 T cell receptor beta chains given below trace back to one sample, sequenced in a study of response to subunit inactivated influenza vaccine. TCRdb analysed the RT-PCR reads with MiXCR anew, one entry per CDR3 protein. The sample holds fewer than 550,000 distinct CDR3 sequences, over 25% seen once. Sequenced here: CD4+ T cells sorted from PBMCs, sampled 4 to 6 days after vaccination. These receptors were obtained from a man in his forties or fifties who received an inactivated influenza vaccine.

The chain joins TRBV5-1 to TRBJ2-5, with a tentative D call TRBD2 (6 bases). V dropped 4 bases and J dropped 6 bases, with 13 bases sitting between them. In germline, CDR1 is SGHRS, CDR2 YFSETQ. CDR3 size: 13 residues. This chain's CDR3 is CASSLGRGKTQYF. CDR3 coding DNA: TGCGCCAGCAGCCTAGGACGGGGGAAGACCCAGTACTTC.

This chain joins TRBV5-1 and TRBJ1-2, with D tentatively TRBD1 (5 bases). V gave up 4 bases and J gave up 3 bases, with 19 bases separating them. The germline CDR1 and CDR2 sequences are SGHRS and YFSETQ. The CDR3 sequence is 16 residues long. CDR3 bases: TGCGCCAGCAGCCCTACCGGGACTCCAATACACTATGGCTACACCTTC. The encoded protein is CASSPTGTPIHYGYTF.

This clonotype was recorded a few times. The rearrangement links TRBV3-1 to TRBJ2-3; D gene uncertain. The length of the CDR3 is 13 residues. Germline V lookup: CDR1 LGHDT, CDR2 YNNKEL (reference sequence). V lost 6 bases and J lost 5, with 12 bases in between. The CDR3 sequence: CASRMLGIDTQYF. Written as DNA, the CDR3 is TGTGCCAGCAGAATGCTTGGTATAGATACGCAGTATTTT.

This clonotype showed up just a few times. This sequence joins TRBV24-1 and TRBJ2-1; 11 bases are a match to TRBD2. The CDR3 has 16 amino acids. The V gene end was trimmed by 9 bases and the J gene end by 10 bases; junction bases not matched to a gene: 16. Germline V gene data show CDR1 as KGHDR and CDR2 as SFDVKD. CDR3 DNA: TGTGCCACCCAAGACCAGGGGACTAGCGGCGGTCGGGAGCAGTTCTTC. Translated, it gives CATQDQGTSGGREQFF.

The CDR3 DNA reads as TGTGCCAGCAGATCCGGGACTGCTGTCTCTGGGGCCAACGTCCTGACTTTC. This gives the protein CASRSGTAVSGANVLTF. The chain joins TRBV5-4 to TRBJ2-6; possible D gene TRBD2, 6 bases. CDR1 and CDR2 from the germline V gene are SGHNT and YYREEE (reference sequence). Trimming took 5 bases from V and 0 from J, leaving 15 bases between them. The length of the CDR3 is 17 residues. The variable domain in full, with the rest retrieved from reference TRBV5-4 and TRBJ2-6, is ETGVTQSPTHLIKTRGQQVTLRCSSQSGHNTVSWYQQALGQGPQFIFQYYREEENGRGNFPPRFSGLQFPNYSSELNVNALELDDSALYLCASRSGTAVSGANVLTFGAGSRLTVL.

This clonotype occurred many times. The genes are TRBV11-1 and TRBJ1-1, with D possibly TRBD1 on 6 matching bases. Germline V gene data show CDR1 as SGHAT and CDR2 as FQDESV (reference sequence). Trimming shortened V by 5 bases and J by 5 bases, and 12 bases separated the two germline ends. CDR3 length: 13 amino acids. Written as DNA, the CDR3 is TGTGCCAGCAGCCCATACAGGGAGACTGAAGCTTTCTTT. This codes for CASSPYRETEAFF.

The chain couples TRBV20-1 to TRBJ2-3; TRBD2 might be the D (6 bases). This CDR3 is built from 15 residues. Trimming stripped 2 bases from V and 4 bases from J, with 16 bases between. Germline V gives CDR1 DFQATT, CDR2 SNEGSKA (reference sequence). CDR3 region: CSARSYGSGADTQYF. CDR3 sequence (DNA): TGCAGTGCTAGAAGTTACGGGAGTGGGGCAGATACGCAGTATTTT.